These 14 T cell receptor beta chains were all obtained from the same sample, sequenced in a study of T-cell memory formation after mild COVID-19. MiXCR, run by TCRdb on the 5' RACE reads, gives a single entry per CDR3 protein. In the table there are approximately 480,000 distinct CDR3 sequences, 15% to 20% of which are singletons. Sequencing was carried out using PBMCs or a T cell subset sorted from them (not recorded which). All receptors derive from an adult woman who had mild COVID-19 (a few samples of this study predate the infection). Cell type and time point are not known.

This clonotype was counted only a few times. The V call is TRBV20-1, the J call TRBJ2-2; TRBD2 matches 10 bases. Per germline, CDR1 DFQATT and CDR2 SNEGSKA (reference sequence). The CDR3 has 13 amino acids. After removal of 2 bases from V and 9 bases from J, the junction contained 3 bases not matched to a gene. The CDR3 sequence: CSARLAGARELFF. The CDR3 DNA reads as TGCAGTGCTAGACTAGCGGGGGCCCGGGAGCTGTTTTTT.

This clonotype came up a few times. The chain couples TRBV9 to TRBJ1-1; perhaps TRBD1 as D (6 bases). Trimming removed 2 bases from V and 4 bases from J, with 15 bases in between. CDR3 size: 15 residues. Germline CDR1 is SGDLS and CDR2 is YYNGEE. In DNA form, the CDR3 reads TGTGCCAGCAGCGTTCGGGGGTCAGGGGCCACTGAAGCTTTCTTT. Protein: CASSVRGSGATEAFF.

This clonotype was seen only a few times. The chain employs TRBV9 and TRBJ2-7, with 7 bases that match TRBD2. The CDR3 loop spans 15 amino acids. CDR1 and CDR2 (germline): SGDLS, YYNGEE. V shed 1 base and J 2 bases; nucleotides not matched to a gene: 6. CDR3 loop: CASSVSPAGPYEQYF. CDR3 bases: TGTGCCAGCAGCGTATCCCCAGCGGGACCCTACGAGCAGTACTTC.

The table lists this clonotype with many counts. CDR3 in DNA: TGTGCCAGCAGTTTGGGGGTGGACTATGGCTACACCTTC. Its translation is CASSLGVDYGYTF. The chain has TRBV12-3 or TRBV12-4 and TRBJ1-2; D might be TRBD1 (5 bases). The CDR3 runs to 13 residues. The V and J ends lost 3 bases and 3 bases respectively, with 8 bases between them.

The chain joins TRBV20-1 to TRBJ2-5; 8 bases match TRBD2. Germline V gives CDR1 DFQATT, CDR2 SNEGSKA (reference sequence). The CDR3 runs to 14 residues. V shed 6 bases, J shed 3 bases, and the junction held 9 bases outside the gene matches. The CDR3 DNA is TGCAGTGCCGGCCCCGGGACTAGAAAAGAGACCCAGTACTTC. Translating it yields CSAGPGTRKETQYF.

The V call is TRBV20-1, the J call TRBJ2-2; D call uncertain. The CDR3 contains 14 residues. In germline, CDR1 is DFQATT, CDR2 SNEGSKA (reference sequence). Trimming shortened V by 6 bases and J by 0 bases, and 11 bases separated the two germline ends. Written as DNA, the CDR3 is TGCAGTGCATCGAAGACTTCGAACACCGGGGAGCTGTTTTTT. This codes for CSASKTSNTGELFF.

The rearrangement uses TRBV15 and TRBJ1-1, with TRBD1 identical over 8 bases. Losses at the gene ends were 5 bases for V and 1 base for J; bases not matched to a gene: 9. Germline CDR1 and CDR2: LNHNV and YYDKDF (reference sequence). This CDR3 contains 16 residues. CDR3 region: CATSRGRTGRNTEAFF. The DNA of the CDR3 is TGTGCCACCAGCCGGGGAAGGACAGGGCGGAACACTGAAGCTTTCTTT.

This clonotype came up a few times. The chain is built from TRBV12-3 or TRBV12-4 and TRBJ2-3; possible D gene TRBD2, 6 bases. Trimming shortened V by 3 bases and J by 4 bases, and 11 bases separated the two germline ends. The CDR3 extends over 14 amino acids. CDR3 in amino acids: CASSFLAAADTQYF. CDR3 bases: TGTGCCAGCAGTTTCTTAGCGGCGGCAGATACGCAGTATTTT.

This clonotype has just a few counts. This chain joins TRBV7-9 and TRBJ1-3; no reliable D call. Germline CDR1 reads SEHNR; CDR2 reads FQNEAQ (reference sequence). V was trimmed by 4 bases and J by 6 bases, leaving 7 bases between them. CDR3 size: 12 residues. The chain's CDR3 is CASSSLINTIYF. The CDR3 DNA sequence: TGTGCCAGCAGCTCCCTTATAAACACCATATATTTT.

This clonotype appeared a few times. One end of the junction is discordant with germline, which a read error may explain. The chain employs TRBV7-7 and TRBJ2-5; D is possibly TRBD1 or TRBD2 (6 bases each). CDR1 is SSHAT and CDR2 is FNYEAQ in the germline V gene (reference sequence). This CDR3 has 14 residues. CDR3 protein: CASSLVGGPGTQYF. CDR3 coding DNA: TGTGCTAGCAGCTTAGTCGGGGGCCCCGGGACCCAGTACTTC.

This clonotype came up a few times. The chain employs TRBV7-3 and TRBJ2-2; D not resolved. The CDR3 totals 14 residues. Trimming took off 1 base at V and 0 bases at J, with 3 bases between the two ends. Germline CDR1 is SGHTA and CDR2 is FQGTGA. The CDR3 here is CASSLKSNTGELFF. In DNA form, the CDR3 reads TGTGCCAGCAGCTTAAAGTCGAACACCGGGGAGCTGTTTTTT.

This clonotype was detected a few times. The chain joins TRBV5-4 to TRBJ2-5, with D perhaps being TRBD1 or TRBD2 (7 bases each). V lost 2 bases and J lost 3, with 23 bases in between. From germline, CDR1 is SGHNT and CDR2 YYREEE (reference sequence). This CDR3 has 18 residues. CDR3 in amino acids: CASSFGPGRGGTEETQYF. CDR3 sequence (DNA): TGTGCCAGCAGCTTTGGCCCTGGCAGGGGGGGAACGGAAGAGACCCAGTACTTC.

This sequence joins TRBV3-1 and TRBJ2-7; TRBD1 aligns across 10 bases. CDR1 is LGHDT, CDR2 YNNKEL, per germline (reference sequence). This CDR3 contains 16 residues. Losses at the gene ends were 4 bases for V and 3 bases for J; bases not matched to a gene: 9. The CDR3 region is CASSPPGTGVLYEQYF. CDR3 coding DNA: TGTGCCAGCAGCCCCCCTGGGACAGGGGTTCTCTACGAGCAGTACTTC.

The table lists this clonotype with a few counts. The V call is TRBV5-1, the J call TRBJ1-6; no definite D call. Per germline, CDR1 SGHRS and CDR2 YFSETQ. Trimming cost V 4 bases and J 3 bases, with 8 bases left between them. CDR3 length: 14 residues. CDR3 residues: CASSPTDYNSPLHF. CDR3 DNA sequence: TGCGCCAGCAGCCCGACGGACTATAATTCACCCCTCCACTTT.